These 12 T cell receptor beta chains were all obtained from the same sample, sequenced in a study of radiation and T cells in renal cell carcinoma. Treatment defined: treatment-naive control, cytoreductive nephrectomy. Assay: immunoSEQ multiplex PCR; the TCRdb copy retains only in-frame clones and omits some. Seen here are approximately 25,000 clones, roughly 53% observed once, and the top ten hold 20% to 25%. Specimen: tumor tissue, collected from a patient whose treatment was nephrectomy without radiotherapy. The receptors were gathered from a human donor with renal cell carcinoma.

V and J are TRBV5-6 and TRBJ1-4, with D perhaps TRBD1 (6 bases). The CDR3 runs 14 residues. Germline values: CDR1 SGHDT, CDR2 YYEEEE. V was trimmed by 2 bases and J by 8 bases, leaving 13 bases between them. In nucleotides, the CDR3 is TGTGCCAGCAGCTTTTGGGGGGCGCGGGAAAAACTGTTTTTT. This encodes CASSFWGAREKLFF.

V is TRBV11-1 and J is TRBJ1-2; weak D call: TRBD1 (6 bases). Per the germline V gene, CDR1 is SGHAT and CDR2 is FQDESV (reference sequence). V gave up 4 bases and J gave up 8 bases, with 14 bases separating them. The length of the CDR3 is 13 residues. The CDR3 sequence: CASSSRTVGGYTF. The CDR3 DNA reads as TGTGCCAGCAGCTCCCGGACAGTGGGCGGCTACACCTTC.

The rearrangement links TRBV10-1 to TRBJ2-2, with D unclear. With 8 bases removed from V and 5 bases from J, the gap between germline ends came to 6 bases. This CDR3 is 11 amino acids long. The germline CDR1 and CDR2 sequences are WNHNN and SYGVQD (reference sequence). This CDR3 is CASSGTGELFF. The CDR3 DNA follows: TGCGCCAGCTCCGGGACCGGGGAGCTGTTTTTT.

The V and J genes are TRBV6-6 and TRBJ2-2; 10 bases are shared with TRBD2. The CDR3 totals 13 residues. Per germline, CDR1 MNHNY and CDR2 SVGAGI (reference sequence). This CDR3 is CASSGGAGGELFF. The CDR3 region has the DNA TGTGCATCCAGCGGGGGGGCCGGCGGGGAGCTGTTTTTT.

The chain couples TRBV6-5 to TRBJ2-7; D is possibly TRBD2 (5 bases). The CDR3 has 14 amino acids. V shed 0 bases and J shed 4 bases, with 10 bases lying between them. In germline, CDR1 is MNHEY, CDR2 SVGAGI. CDR3 region: CASSYSSGWYEQYF. CDR3 nucleotide sequence: TGTGCCAGCAGTTACTCCTCGGGGTGGTACGAGCAGTACTTC.

This clone was recorded at least ten times. This rearrangement joins TRBV6-5 to TRBJ1-6; TRBD1 matches 7 bases. CDR3 size: 14 residues. Germline V lookup: CDR1 MNHEY, CDR2 SVGAGI. The J segment lost 4 bases and the V segment lost 4 bases, leaving 1 base of the junction unmatched. The CDR3, as DNA: TGTGCCAGCAGTTCAGGGGGGTATAATTCACCCCTCCACTTT. Translated: CASSSGGYNSPLHF.

In this sample, this clone turned up a few times. The chain has TRBV5-1 and TRBJ1-4; D gene ambiguous. Per germline, CDR1 SGHRS and CDR2 YFSETQ. The CDR3 length is 16 residues. Trimming removed 0 bases at V and 8 bases at J, with 17 bases between. As DNA, the CDR3 is TGCGCCAGCAGCTTGGCCGGCCGAGGTTTAGGGGAAAAACTGTTTTTT. Its protein is CASSLAGRGLGEKLFF.

This clone is medium-sized within its sample. The chain carries TRBV5-5 and TRBJ1-1; D ambiguous. The CDR3 has 14 residues. With 2 bases removed from V and 1 base from J, the gap between germline ends came to 9 bases. Germline V gene sequence: CDR1 SGHKS, CDR2 YYEKEE (reference sequence). The CDR3 DNA reads as TGTGCCAGCAGCTTCGTAGTCTCGAACACTGAAGCTTTCTTT. Amino acid sequence: CASSFVVSNTEAFF. The whole variable domain, filled in from reference TRBV5-5 and TRBJ1-1, reads DAGVTQSPTHLIKTRGQQVTLRCSPISGHKSVSWYQQVLGQGPQFIFQYYEKEERGRGNFPDRFSARQFPNYSSELNVNALLLGDSALYLCASSFVVSNTEAFFGQGTRLTVV.

This clone is medium-sized (0.01 to 0.1%) by share. The chain combines TRBV6-6 with TRBJ1-1; TRBD1 is a possible D gene (5 bases). Germline V gene data show CDR1 as MNHNY and CDR2 as SVGAGI (reference sequence). Trimming took off 8 bases at V and 1 base at J, with 11 bases between the two ends. This CDR3 comprises 13 residues. The CDR3 DNA sequence: TGTGCCAGCGTTATGGGGGGGAACACTGAAGCTTTCTTT. Protein product: CASVMGGNTEAFF.

This clone is medium-sized. The chain joins TRBV19 to TRBJ1-6; TRBD1 matches at 8 bases. There are 15 residues in the CDR3. V trimming: 3 bases; J trimming: 7 bases; junction bases outside the gene matches: 5. Germline lookup yields CDR1 LNHDA and CDR2 SQIVND (reference sequence). The CDR3 protein is CASSMGQAINSPLHF. CDR3 nucleotide sequence: TGTGCCAGTAGTATGGGACAGGCGATAAATTCACCCCTCCACTTT.

The V call is TRBV7-3, the J call TRBJ1-4; 8 positions agree with TRBD1. V lost 3 bases, J lost 8 bases, and 8 bases stayed unmatched. The germline gives CDR1 SGHTA, CDR2 FQGTGA. CDR3 length: 15 amino acids. The CDR3 reads CASSFVRGLREKLFF. In nucleotides, the CDR3 is TGTGCCAGCAGCTTTGTCAGGGGGCTCCGGGAAAAACTGTTTTTT.

This clone was observed many times. The chain links TRBV7-9 to TRBJ2-2, with D perhaps TRBD2 (6 bases). The V gene lost 11 bases and the J gene lost 10 bases, with 17 bases spanning the gap. This CDR3 comprises 12 residues. Germline V gene lookup returns CDR1 SEHNR and CDR2 FQNEAQ (reference sequence). The CDR3 DNA reads TGTGCCCCGGAGGCGGGGTCCGAGGAGCTGTTTTTT. Its protein is CAPEAGSEELFF.